Shown below are 17 T cell receptor beta chains from a single sample sequenced in a study of blood T cell repertoires in COVID-19. The repertoire was sequenced with immunoSEQ multiplex PCR; TCRdb's copy has only in-frame clones and lacks some. Of about 80,000 clones detected, more than 70% appear once; the ten largest clones hold around 7.2%. Source material: peripheral blood. All receptors come from a woman over 75 with acute or convalescent COVID-19.

The chain combines TRBV7-2 with TRBJ1-2, with TRBD1 as a possible D gene (5 bases). V was cut by 2 bases and J by 8 bases, with 12 bases left in between. Germline CDR1 and CDR2: SGHTA and FQGNSA. The CDR3 totals 13 residues. The CDR3 coding sequence is TGTGCCAGCAGCTTACACAGCCAGGGAGGCTACACCTTC. Translation gives CASSLHSQGGYTF.

V usage is TRBV2 and J usage is TRBJ1-4, with a tentative D call TRBD1 (6 bases). This CDR3 has 15 residues. Trimming removed 7 bases from V and 7 bases from J, with 19 bases in between. CDR1 and CDR2 from the germline V gene are SNHLY and FYNNEI. The CDR3 region is CASNNWGGRGEKLFF. The CDR3 DNA is TGTGCCAGCAACAACTGGGGGGGCCGAGGTGAAAAACTGTTTTTT.

The chain is built from TRBV5-1 and TRBJ1-3, with D perhaps TRBD1 (5 bases). The CDR3 consists of 16 residues. Germline V gene sequence: CDR1 SGHRS, CDR2 YFSETQ. Trimming left V 1 base short and J 1 base short, with 12 bases between. DNA for the CDR3: TGCGCCAGCAGCTTGAATGCAGGGCAATCTGGAAACACCATATATTTT. Protein: CASSLNAGQSGNTIYF. Full variable domain (outside the CDR3, taken from reference TRBV5-1 and TRBJ1-3): KAGVTQTPRYLIKTRGQQVTLSCSPISGHRSVSWYQQTPGQGLQFLFEYFSETQRNKGNFPGRFSGRQFSNSRSEMNVSTLELGDSALYLCASSLNAGQSGNTIYFGEGSWLTVV.

This chain joins TRBV4-2 and TRBJ1-2; 8 bases are shared with TRBD1. The CDR3 is 16 amino acids. The germline gives CDR1 LGHNA, CDR2 YNFKEQ. Unmatched junction bases numbered 9, after V lost 4 bases and J lost 2 bases. The CDR3 DNA sequence: TGTGCCAGCAGCCGGGACAGGCGAAACCCGAACTATGGCTACACCTTC. Amino acid sequence: CASSRDRRNPNYGYTF.

This clone came up a few times. V and J are TRBV4-2 and TRBJ1-6; tentative D call: TRBD1 (5 bases). Germline V gene data show CDR1 as LGHNA and CDR2 as YNFKEQ. The CDR3 runs 15 residues. Trimming shortened V by 0 bases and J by 8 bases, and 11 bases separated the two germline ends. As DNA, the CDR3 is TGTGCCAGCAGCCAAGATGTGTCCAGGGATTCACCCCTCCACTTT. Protein product: CASSQDVSRDSPLHF.

V usage is TRBV3-1 (or the pseudogene TRBV3-2) and J usage is TRBJ1-5; D gene unclear. V shed 3 bases and J shed 6 bases, with 12 bases lying between them. CDR3 size: 14 residues. Germline assignment: CDR1 LGHDT and CDR2 YNNKEL (reference sequence). CDR3 bases: TGTGCCAGCAGCCACCAAGGTTCGGGTCAGCCCCAGCATTTT. Its translation: CASSHQGSGQPQHF.

About this clone itself: As the CDR3 is not closed by the conserved phenylalanine or tryptophan, this likely results from a read error. The DNA is left out, because the CDR3 cannot be placed on it with certainty; the CDR3 is given as TCRdb lists it. The rearrangement links TRBV2 to TRBJ2-4; TRBD2 was called by the table and not checked on the DNA. CDR1 and CDR2 from the germline V gene are SNHLY and FYNNEI. The CDR3 extends over 11 residues, inclusive of both ends. CDR3 residues: CASSDYSGRAL.

This clone occurred a few times. V usage is TRBV28 and J usage is TRBJ1-1; D not certain. CDR3 length: 12 residues. Germline CDR1 and CDR2: MDHEN and SYDVKM. The CDR3 loop reads CGVTGVNTEAFF. DNA for the CDR3: TGTGGGGTGACCGGGGTGAACACTGAAGCTTTCTTT.

The V call is TRBV5-6, the J call TRBJ2-1; the match to TRBD2 covers 11 bases. Germline loops: CDR1 SGHDT, CDR2 YYEEEE. This CDR3 has 16 residues. V gave up 1 base and J gave up 8 bases; unmatched junction bases: 8. CDR3 amino acids: CASSLPSGRREYEQFF. For the CDR3, the DNA is TGTGCCAGCAGCTTGCCTAGCGGGAGGCGTGAGTATGAGCAGTTCTTC.

This sequence joins TRBV13 and TRBJ2-5, with D possibly being TRBD1 (7 bases). The CDR3 loop spans 16 amino acids. Germline CDR1 and CDR2: PRHDT and FYEKMQ (reference sequence). The V end lost 0 bases, the J end lost 4 bases, and 15 bases lay between the germline ends. CDR3 sequence reads: CASSLGGQGGGETQYF. The CDR3 nucleotides read TGTGCCAGCAGCTTAGGGGGGCAGGGGGGAGGAGAGACCCAGTACTTC.

This chain joins TRBV6-2 or TRBV6-3 and TRBJ2-2, with D possibly matching TRBD1 (5 bases). V lost 4 bases and J 6 bases, leaving 9 bases between the germline ends. Germline V lookup: CDR1 MNHEY, CDR2 SVGEGT. The CDR3 extends over 13 amino acids. CDR3 nucleotide sequence: TGTGCCAGCAGTTCAGGGTACGCCGGGGAGCTGTTTTTT. Amino acid sequence: CASSSGYAGELFF.

V usage is TRBV14 and J usage is TRBJ2-1, with 11 bases aligning to TRBD2. The V gene end was trimmed by 8 bases and the J gene end by 8 bases; junction bases not matched to a gene: 8. CDR3 length: 14 amino acids. Germline V gene sequence: CDR1 SGHDN, CDR2 FVKESK. The CDR3 DNA reads as TGTGCCAGCTCGCGACTAGCGGGAATCGATGAGCAGTTCTTC. Amino acid sequence: CASSRLAGIDEQFF.

V and J are TRBV2 and TRBJ1-2, with a tentative D call TRBD1 (5 bases). Trimming took 7 bases from V and 1 from J, leaving 10 bases between them. Germline values: CDR1 SNHLY, CDR2 FYNNEI. The CDR3 covers 13 residues. The CDR3 region is CASTQDSNYGYTF. For the CDR3, the DNA is TGTGCCAGCACACAGGATAGTAACTATGGCTACACCTTC.

The chain recombines TRBV5-8 with TRBJ2-3; 10 positions match TRBD1. The germline V gene has CDR1 SGHTS and CDR2 YDEGEE. The CDR3 length is 15 residues. V shed 4 bases, J shed 3 bases, and the junction held 5 bases outside the gene matches. The CDR3 spells CASSPRQGATDTQYF. CDR3 sequence (DNA): TGTGCCAGCAGCCCGAGACAGGGGGCGACAGATACGCAGTATTTT.

This clone has a handful of counts. CDR3 amino acids: CASSSGLATDTQYF. CDR3 nucleotide sequence: TGTGCCAGCAGCTCAGGACTAGCAACAGATACGCAGTATTTT. The rearrangement uses TRBV7-9 and TRBJ2-3, with 8 bases fitting TRBD2. V lost 4 bases to trimming and J lost 3 bases; unmatched junction nucleotides: 3. The CDR3 contains 14 residues. Looked up from germline, CDR1 is SEHNR and CDR2 is FQNEAQ (reference sequence).

The chain carries TRBV11-1 and TRBJ2-7; TRBD1 matches 11 bases. The CDR3 sequence is 15 residues long. V shed 5 bases and J 2 bases; nucleotides not matched to a gene: 5. Germline loops: CDR1 SGHAT, CDR2 FQDESV (reference sequence). CDR3 in DNA: TGTGCCAGCAGCCTCGGGACAGGGGGAGCCTACGAGCAGTACTTC. Its protein is CASSLGTGGAYEQYF.

V is TRBV15 and J is TRBJ2-1, with 7 bases lining up with TRBD2. The CDR3 has 18 residues. Germline lookup yields CDR1 LNHNV and CDR2 YYDKDF (reference sequence). V shed 3 bases and J 9 bases; nucleotides not matched to a gene: 20. The CDR3: CATSRDREASGPRGEQFF. For the CDR3, the DNA is TGTGCCACCAGCAGGGACCGAGAAGCTAGCGGACCCCGTGGTGAGCAGTTCTTC.